These 7 T cell receptor beta chains originate from one sample sequenced in a study of T cell responses to AZD1222 COVID-19 vaccine. TCRdb keeps only in-frame clones here, not all; method: immunoSEQ multiplex PCR. The table lists roughly 170,000 clones, 70% to 90% of them singletons. The sample here was peripheral blood, taken on day 0 of AZD1222 vaccination. The receptor source for this set is an adult in good health.

This clone showed up just a few times. The chain employs TRBV6-1 and TRBJ1-2; D possibly corresponds to TRBD1 (5 bases). Germline CDR1 reads MNHNS; CDR2 reads SASEGT. The CDR3 extends over 13 amino acids. V shed 8 bases and J shed 5 bases, with 15 bases lying between them. CDR3 region: CASWEAGPYGYTF. For the CDR3, the DNA is TGTGCCAGCTGGGAAGCAGGGCCTTATGGCTACACCTTC.

The genes are TRBV19 and TRBJ1-1, with TRBD1 matching 7 bases. J was trimmed by 4 bases and V by 4 bases; bases with no gene match: 9. CDR3 length: 15 residues. In germline, CDR1 is LNHDA, CDR2 SQIVND (reference sequence). The CDR3 sequence is CASSSRQGIVTEAFF. The CDR3 nucleotides read TGTGCCAGTAGTAGTAGACAGGGTATCGTCACTGAAGCTTTCTTT.

In DNA, the CDR3 is TGCGCCAGCAGTGACTCGACAGGGAATGGCTACACCTTC. Protein sequence: CASSDSTGNGYTF. V is TRBV10-1 and J is TRBJ1-2; 7 bases fit TRBD1. The V and J ends lost 3 bases and 6 bases, in that order; junction bases with no gene match: 4. This CDR3 comprises 13 residues. Germline V lookup: CDR1 WNHNN, CDR2 SYGVQD (reference sequence).

This rearrangement joins TRBV4-3 to TRBJ2-1, with no clear D. Trimming removed 0 bases at V and 7 bases at J, with 10 bases between. Germline lookup yields CDR1 LGHNA and CDR2 YSLEER. This CDR3 is built from 14 residues. The CDR3 DNA follows: TGCGCCAGCAGCCAAGAAGGTGTCTCTAATGAGCAGTTCTTC. Translating it yields CASSQEGVSNEQFF.

The CDR3 DNA follows: TGTGCCAGCAGCTTAGAGGACAGGGGGCCCTTCTACGAGCAGTACTTC. Translation gives CASSLEDRGPFYEQYF. The chain links TRBV7-9 to TRBJ2-7; 11 nucleotides align to TRBD1. The CDR3 consists of 16 residues. V dropped 1 base and J dropped 3; count of bases not matched to a gene: 5. Per the germline V gene, CDR1 is SEHNR and CDR2 is FQNEAQ (reference sequence).

The rearrangement links TRBV5-6 to TRBJ2-7; 8 nucleotides match TRBD1. This CDR3 comprises 14 residues. V trimming: 7 bases; J trimming: 2 bases; junction bases outside the gene matches: 8. Germline assignment: CDR1 SGHDT and CDR2 YYEEEE. The CDR3 sequence is CASSWGTGTYEQYF. CDR3 nucleotides: TGTGCCAGCTCTTGGGGGACAGGCACCTACGAGCAGTACTTC.

In nucleotides, the CDR3 is TGTGCCAGCAGCCCCTACCCCGTGACGCAATGGGAGCAGTACTTC. It encodes CASSPYPVTQWEQYF. V is TRBV14 and J is TRBJ2-7, with D unclear. The CDR3 runs 15 residues. Germline values: CDR1 SGHDN, CDR2 FVKESK. With 4 bases removed from V and 7 bases from J, the gap between germline ends came to 20 bases.